The sequence of this T cell receptor beta chain was determined in a study of tumor-infiltrating lymphocytes in primary liver carcinoma. About the study: Yields of productive TCRbeta reads ranged from roughly 3.5 to 7.5 million per sample and were similar across tissue types.

Germline V gene lookup returns CDR1 MDHEN and CDR2 SYDVKM. With 10 bases clipped from V and 4 bases from J, the junction kept 16 bases outside the gene matches. The CDR3 loop spans 17 amino acids. Study observations and caveats: Samples were bulk unsorted, so CD4+ and CD8+ repertoires were not compared.

This clonotype was detected only a few times. What it recognizes is unknown. A constant-region primer served to make TCR beta cDNA from roughly 500 ng total RNA. Slightly modified ARM-PCR served as the procedure for the TCR beta libraries. These libraries came from three rounds of nested multiplex PCR. The first two PCR rounds used TRBV1-TRBV30 primers with a Cbeta primer, 10 cycles each. TCRdb processed the multiplex PCR reads anew with MiXCR; each CDR3 protein has one entry. This table holds under 200,000 distinct CDR3 sequences, about 65% found once. Germline DNA was also extracted, with blood RNA taken from unsorted whole blood. No patient had received treatment, and all had chronic HBV infection. Before the operation took place, about 3.9 milliliters of peripheral blood were collected.

Material: peripheral blood. The clonotype originates from a woman aged 55-70 years with primary liver carcinoma and hepatitis B virus infection. The rearrangement links TRBV28 to TRBJ2-7, with TRBD2 matching 13 bases. CDR3 in DNA: TGTGCCAACAGAATTGCGGGGGGACTAGCGGGAAGATACGAGCAGTACTTC. Residues: CANRIAGGLAGRYEQYF.